This T cell receptor (beta chain) was identified in a study of chemoradiotherapy in HPV16-positive cancers. Study summary: Two HPV16-positive patients' cells yielded candidate HPV-specific clones and common motifs. General study results and limits: Candidate HPV-specific clones and E7-related TCR motifs grew in tumor during treatment.

The CDR3 spans 16 residues. Germline CDR1 and CDR2: MNHEY and SVGAGI. With 0 bases removed from V and 4 bases from J, the gap between germline ends came to 13 bases. For this clone: Antigen: not known.

Produced via immunoSEQ multiplex PCR; TCRdb's table is partial and in-frame only. The table has roughly 20,000 clones, over 65% seen once. The TCR comes from a human donor with HPV-associated anogenital cancer. Sequences were derived from blood, sampled from a patient who underwent chemoradiotherapy. The V call is TRBV6-5, the J call TRBJ1-3, with D possibly TRBD1 on 5 matching bases. CDR3 loop: CASSYSAGLGGNTIYF. For the CDR3, the DNA is TGTGCCAGCAGTTACTCGGCAGGGCTGGGGGGAAACACCATATATTTT.